The source of this TCR beta chain is a study of blood T cells in healthy people across ages. V trimming: 5 bases; J trimming: 4 bases; junction bases outside the gene matches: 7. CDR3 size: 15 residues. Germline V lookup: CDR1 SGHAT, CDR2 FQDESV (reference sequence). Study outcomes and limitations: Fewer expanded clones and more diversity marked long-lived versus aged donors.

A note on this clonotype: As yet, its antigen is unknown.

Primed by a sample-barcoded 5' primer and a J-beta primer mix, a second PCR proceeded for roughly 6 to 12 cycles. TCRdb called the 5' RACE reads again in MiXCR, with one record for every CDR3 protein. The table lists fewer than 750,000 distinct CDR3 sequences, roughly 48% of them singletons. The genes are TRBV11-1 and TRBJ2-2; 7 nucleotides agree with TRBD1. The sample taken for sequencing was blood. This sequence was found in a man older than 75 in good health. The CDR3 loop reads CASSPGDRGTGELFF. In DNA, the CDR3 is TGTGCCAGCAGCCCAGGGGACAGAGGCACCGGGGAGCTGTTTTTT.